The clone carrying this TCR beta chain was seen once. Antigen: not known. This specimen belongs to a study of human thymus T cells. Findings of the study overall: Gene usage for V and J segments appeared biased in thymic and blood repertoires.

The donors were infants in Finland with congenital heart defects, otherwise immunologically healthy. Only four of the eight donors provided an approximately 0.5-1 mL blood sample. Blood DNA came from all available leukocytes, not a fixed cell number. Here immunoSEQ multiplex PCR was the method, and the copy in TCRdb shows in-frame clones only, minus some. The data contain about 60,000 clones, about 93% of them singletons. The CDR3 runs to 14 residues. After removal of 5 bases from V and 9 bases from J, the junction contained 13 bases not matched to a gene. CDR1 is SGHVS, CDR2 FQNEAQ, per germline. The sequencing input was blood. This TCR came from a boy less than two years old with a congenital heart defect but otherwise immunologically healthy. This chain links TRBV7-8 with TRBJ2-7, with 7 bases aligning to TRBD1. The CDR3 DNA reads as TGTGCCAGCAGCCCAAAGGACAGGTTTATTGGGCAGTACTTC. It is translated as CASSPKDRFIGQYF. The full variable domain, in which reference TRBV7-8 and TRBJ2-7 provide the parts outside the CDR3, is GAGVSQSPRYKVAKRGQDVALRCDPISGHVSLFWYQQALGQGPEFLTYFQNEAQLDKSGLPSDRFFAERPEGSVSTLKIQRTQQEDSAVYLCASSPKDRFIGQYFGPGTRLTVT.